This T cell receptor beta chain was observed in a study of blood T cell repertoires in COVID-19. Overall study context: Samples taken during acute and convalescent COVID-19 were collected in the United States, Italy and Spain. In each case, the material was cDNA or gDNA derived from T cells, B-cell-depleted T cells, or PBMCs.

CDR3 length equals 14 residues. Germline trimming cut 7 bases from V and 4 bases from J; bases unmatched to any gene: 7. CDR1 is MNHEY, CDR2 SVGAGI, per germline. Methods used by the authors: By means of reference gene primer amplification, nucleated cell counts were estimated. Data came from immunoSEQ multiplex PCR; TCRdb stores just in-frame clones and leaves some out. V and J calls and clone size are those listed in that table; D and trimming were worked out from the DNA. The data contain 200,000 to 250,000 clones, roughly nine tenths of them singletons. Material for sequencing was peripheral blood. The TCR comes from a man in his sixties with acute or convalescent COVID-19. This sequence joins TRBV6-5 and TRBJ1-2; 9 nucleotides match TRBD1. CDR3 protein: CASTLGQGSYGYTF. The CDR3 DNA is TGTGCCAGCACGCTAGGACAGGGGAGCTATGGCTACACCTTC.